Sequencing of this TCR beta chain was carried out in a study of beta chain features in type 1 diabetes. Study results and limitations: Shortening that was moderate but significant affected the TCRB CDR3s of Type 1 diabetes patients in all four CD4+ subsets.

This clone turned up a few times. Its target is not known. What was sequenced were expressed TCRB transcripts, since all of the isolated RNA had been reverse transcribed. Sequenced by immunoSEQ multiplex PCR; TCRdb stores in-frame clones only, minus some. The table includes hundreds of thousands of clones, 14% detected once. This CDR3 region has 16 residues. Source material: central memory CD4+ T cells from blood. The receptor was isolated from a man between 25 and 39 years old in good health. V is TRBV21-1 and J is TRBJ1-5; the table's D call, TRBD1, was not checked against the DNA. TRBV21-1 is a pseudogene segment. In nucleotides, the CDR3 is TGTGCCAGCAGCAAATCGGGCAGGGGAGTGGATCAGCCCCAGCATTTT. Translated, it gives CASSKSGRGVDQPQHF.